This passage covers 19 T cell receptor beta chains from one sample sequenced in a study of cytomegalovirus exposure and HLA in healthy donors. Use of 60 Vbeta and 13 Jbeta primers characterized the PCR. Only in-frame clones appear in the TCRdb table, and some are missing; sequencing was by immunoSEQ multiplex PCR. The data hold roughly 130,000 clones, with 65% to 80% observed a single time. Sequenced: PBMCs. These receptors came from a human donor in good health.

V and J are TRBV2 and TRBJ2-5, with TRBD2 matching 12 bases. The germline CDR1 and CDR2 sequences are SNHLY and FYNNEI. CDR3 length: 21 amino acids. V shed 0 bases, J shed 0 bases, and the junction held 14 bases outside the gene matches. DNA for the CDR3: TGTGCCAGCAGTGAAGCCGCTAGCGGGGGGGGCTCTCGCGCCCACCAAGAGACCCAGTACTTC. Translation gives CASSEAASGGGSRAHQETQYF.

Of note for this clone: The sample has other DNA sequences that encode this CDR3 too. This chain joins TRBV9 and TRBJ2-7; the match to TRBD1 covers 9 bases. V trimming: 0 bases; J trimming: 1 base; junction bases outside the gene matches: 2. This CDR3 contains 15 residues. Germline V gene sequence: CDR1 SGDLS, CDR2 YYNGEE. CDR3 DNA: TGTGCCAGCAGCGTAGGGGGACAGGGATCCTACGAGCAGTACTTC. This gives the protein CASSVGGQGSYEQYF. The full variable domain, in which reference TRBV9 and TRBJ2-7 provide the parts outside the CDR3, is DSGVTQTPKHLITATGQRVTLRCSPRSGDLSVYWYQQSLDQGLQFLIQYYNGEERAKGNILERFSAQQFPDLHSELNLSSLELGDSALYFCASSVGGQGSYEQYFGPGTRLTVT.

In this sample, this clone turned up once. CDR3 DNA: TGCAGCGTGCCCGGACAGGGGCACAGGGAGCTGTTTTTT. Its protein product is CSVPGQGHRELFF. The chain employs TRBV29-1 and TRBJ2-2; TRBD1 matches at 9 bases. The CDR3 contains 13 residues. After removal of 6 bases from V and 9 bases from J, the junction contained 8 bases not matched to a gene. Looked up from germline, CDR1 is SQVTM and CDR2 is ANQGSEA.

The J gene is TRBJ2-1, the V gene TRBV5-1, with D uncertain. CDR3 size: 13 residues. CDR1 and CDR2 from the germline V gene are SGHRS and YFSETQ. The V and J ends lost 0 bases and 12 bases respectively, with 13 bases between them. CDR3 sequence (DNA): TGCGCCAGCAGCTTGGACTTAATCGGTATGCAGTTCTTC. Its protein product is CASSLDLIGMQFF.

The CDR3 is CATRPTGTRNTEAFF. CDR3 bases: TGTGCCACCAGGCCGACAGGGACTAGGAACACTGAAGCTTTCTTT. The genes are TRBV15 and TRBJ1-1, with 7 bases identical to TRBD1. Germline CDR1 and CDR2: LNHNV and YYDKDF (reference sequence). The V and J ends lost 6 bases and 1 base, in that order; junction bases with no gene match: 8. The CDR3 is 15 amino acids.

The chain links TRBV15 to TRBJ2-3; possible D gene TRBD2, 5 bases. The V and J ends lost 0 bases and 0 bases respectively, with 10 bases between them. The V gene's germline CDR1 is LNHNV and CDR2 YYDKDF (reference sequence). This CDR3 spans 16 amino acids. This CDR3 is CATSRDAGTSTDTQYF. CDR3 in DNA: TGTGCCACCAGCAGAGATGCGGGTACTAGCACAGATACGCAGTATTTT.

The chain joins TRBV7-9 to TRBJ2-7; a possible D gene is TRBD1 (6 bases). CDR1 and CDR2 from the germline V gene are SEHNR and FQNEAQ (reference sequence). Trimming took off 1 base at V and 3 bases at J, with 10 bases between the two ends. The CDR3 sequence is 14 residues long. CDR3 DNA: TGTGCCAGCAGCTTAGGACAGGCGGTCTACGAGCAGTACTTC. This encodes CASSLGQAVYEQYF.

This chain uses TRBV18 with TRBJ2-6; D ambiguous. Trimming removed 6 bases at V and 1 base at J, with 13 bases between. The CDR3 is 16 residues long. Germline lookup yields CDR1 KGHSH and CDR2 LQKENI. The CDR3 sequence is CASSTRLRSGANVLTF. The CDR3 DNA sequence: TGTGCCAGCTCCACACGACTGAGATCTGGGGCCAACGTCCTGACTTTC.

This sequence joins TRBV7-2 and TRBJ2-2; 8 positions agree with TRBD2. Unmatched junction bases numbered 6, after V lost 5 bases and J lost 4 bases. The CDR3 loop spans 15 amino acids. CDR1 is SGHTA and CDR2 is FQGNSA in the germline V gene. The CDR3 reads CASSPGGPRTGELFF. The CDR3 DNA is TGTGCCAGCAGCCCGGGGGGGCCTCGCACCGGGGAGCTGTTTTTT. The entire variable domain, with the rest obtained from reference TRBV7-2 and TRBJ2-2, is as follows: GAGVSQSPSNKVTEKGKDVELRCDPISGHTALYWYRQSLGQGLEFLIYFQGNSAPDKSGLPSDRFSAERTGGSVSTLTIQRTQQEDSAVYLCASSPGGPRTGELFFGEGSRLTVL.

The chain employs TRBV6-1 and TRBJ1-1, with 8 bases aligning to TRBD1. CDR1 MNHNS and CDR2 SASEGT come from the germline V gene. The CDR3 loop spans 13 amino acids. V lost 6 bases and J lost 3; bases outside the gene matches: 3. CDR3 DNA sequence: TGTGCCAGCAGCCGACAGGGGTACACTGAAGCTTTCTTT. Its protein is CASSRQGYTEAFF.

V is TRBV19 and J is TRBJ1-5, with D possibly TRBD1 on 5 matching bases. V dropped 3 bases and J dropped 0 bases, with 6 bases sitting between them. Germline V gene lookup returns CDR1 LNHDA and CDR2 SQIVND (reference sequence). The CDR3 extends over 14 amino acids. CDR3 sequence: CASSIDSSNQPQHF. CDR3 coding DNA: TGTGCCAGTAGTATCGACAGTAGCAATCAGCCCCAGCATTTT.

The J gene is TRBJ2-2, the V gene TRBV5-1; D possibly corresponds to TRBD1 (6 bases). Germline V lookup: CDR1 SGHRS, CDR2 YFSETQ. The CDR3 is 15 amino acids. V was trimmed by 3 bases and J by 13 bases, leaving 22 bases between them. The CDR3 is CASSSAPGGQASLFF. The CDR3 nucleotides are TGCGCCAGCAGCTCAGCACCTGGGGGCCAAGCGTCGCTGTTTTTT.

CDR3 sequence reads: CASSQDPVSGFREQYF. The CDR3 bases are TGTGCCAGCAGCCAAGACCCCGTGTCAGGGTTTCGCGAGCAGTACTTC. The chain uses TRBV4-2 and TRBJ2-7; TRBD1 is a possible D gene (5 bases). The germline V gene has CDR1 LGHNA and CDR2 YNFKEQ. Trimming took 0 bases from V and 6 from J, leaving 18 bases between them. The CDR3 is 16 amino acids.

Concerning this clone itself: Within the sample, other DNA sequences also encode this same CDR3. The rearrangement joins TRBV4-1 to TRBJ1-1; D is unresolved. The CDR3 is 18 residues long. V lost 0 bases to trimming and J lost 1 base, with 18 bases between them. CDR1 is MGHRA, CDR2 YSYEKL, per germline. The DNA for the CDR3 is TGCGCCAGCAGCCAAGATTGGAGGAACCAACTCCCGAACACTGAAGCTTTCTTT. This translates into CASSQDWRNQLPNTEAFF.

A few counts support this clone. The chain carries TRBV5-4 and TRBJ1-1, with 9 positions matching TRBD1. The germline gives CDR1 SGHNT, CDR2 YYREEE (reference sequence). The ends lost 5 bases at V and 4 bases at J; junction bases unmatched: 9. The CDR3 is 15 amino acids. The CDR3 nucleotides read TGTGCCAGCAGAACAGGGGGCGCGTCGGGCACTGAAGCTTTCTTT. As protein: CASRTGGASGTEAFF.

The chain has TRBV11-3 and TRBJ1-5; 8 bases align to TRBD1. The CDR3 loop spans 19 amino acids. The V segment lost 5 bases and the J segment 1 base; nucleotides outside the gene matches: 16. The germline V gene has CDR1 SGHNT and CDR2 YENEEA. The CDR3 spells CASSPSPPDRDRSNQPQHF. DNA for the CDR3: TGTGCCAGCAGCCCCTCACCCCCGGACAGGGATCGGAGCAATCAGCCCCAGCATTTT.

The chain combines TRBV2 with TRBJ2-7; 14 nucleotides agree with TRBD2. The ends lost 6 bases at V and 4 bases at J; junction bases unmatched: 11. The length of the CDR3 is 17 residues. Per the germline V gene, CDR1 is SNHLY and CDR2 is FYNNEI. CDR3 in amino acids: CASRDPTSGGVSYEQYF. CDR3 DNA sequence: TGTGCCAGCAGAGACCCGACTAGCGGGGGGGTTTCATACGAGCAGTACTTC.

V is TRBV7-6 and J is TRBJ1-2, with D possibly being TRBD1 (6 bases). Germline assignment: CDR1 SGHVS and CDR2 FNYEAQ. V gave up 5 bases and J gave up 0 bases, with 19 bases separating them. The length of the CDR3 is 17 residues. The CDR3 reads CASSRGQIHSANYGYTF. The CDR3 DNA follows: TGTGCCAGCAGCCGCGGACAGATCCACTCAGCTAACTATGGCTACACCTTC. Combining the CDR3 with reference TRBV7-6 and TRBJ1-2 gives the whole variable domain GAGVSQSPRYKVTKRGQDVALRCDPISGHVSLYWYRQALGQGPEFLTYFNYEAQQDKSGLPNDRFSAERPEGSISTLTIQRTEQRDSAMYRCASSRGQIHSANYGYTFGSGTRLTVV.

J is TRBJ2-1 and V is TRBV6-1, with 10 bases matching TRBD2. Germline V gives CDR1 MNHNS, CDR2 SASEGT. The trim removed 2 bases at V and 4 bases at J, leaving 23 bases unmatched. The CDR3 has 22 amino acids. The chain's CDR3 is CASSENGLAGGSVLSLYNEQFF. The CDR3 DNA is TGTGCCAGCAGTGAAAATGGATTAGCGGGGGGTTCGGTGTTGTCTTTGTACAATGAGCAGTTCTTC.